A single sample is the source of the 32 T cell receptor beta chains below, sequenced in a study of T cells in Graves' hyperthyroidism and ophthalmopathy. Researchers took RNA transcripts and amplified the TCR beta CDR3 regions from them. In the first-round RT-PCR of the TCR CDR3, the HTBI primer set was used. TCRdb recomputed calls from the multiplex PCR reads with MiXCR, one row per CDR3 protein. The sample has 550,000 to 800,000 distinct CDR3 sequences, about 15% seen once; the top ten hold roughly 8%. The sample was blood. The receptors stem from a man younger than 35 with Graves' hyperthyroidism.

At least ten counts were recorded for this clonotype. Here the CDR3 reads CASSQGPTRNYGYTF. CDR3 nucleotides: TGTGCCAGCAGCCAAGGCCCGACACGAAACTATGGCTACACCTTC. The rearrangement uses TRBV3-1 and TRBJ1-2; D is unresolved. Germline V CDR1 and CDR2: LGHDT, YNNKEL (reference sequence). This CDR3 comprises 15 residues. The ends were cut back, 1 base at V and 2 bases at J, with 11 bases in the middle. The variable domain in full, with the rest retrieved from reference TRBV3-1 and TRBJ1-2, is DTAVSQTPKYLVTQMGNDKSIKCEQNLGHDTMYWYKQDSKKFLKIMFSYNNKELIINETVPNRFSPKSPDKAHLNLHINSLELGDSAVYFCASSQGPTRNYGYTFGSGTRLTVV.

The chain recombines TRBV20-1 with TRBJ2-7, with D possibly matching TRBD2 (5 bases). The V gene lost 2 bases and the J gene lost 4 bases, with 15 bases spanning the gap. Looked up from germline, CDR1 is DFQATT and CDR2 is SNEGSKA (reference sequence). The CDR3 runs to 14 residues. DNA of the CDR3: TGCAGTGCTAGAAAACCCGGGAAGAAGTACGAGCAGTACTTC. Amino acids: CSARKPGKKYEQYF.

The chain carries TRBV15 and TRBJ2-5; D is tentatively TRBD1 or TRBD2 (5 bases each). CDR1 and CDR2 from the germline V gene are LNHNV and YYDKDF (reference sequence). The CDR3 is made up of 14 amino acids. V lost 3 bases, J lost 7 bases, and 15 bases lay in between. The CDR3 loop reads CATSSPGPGGTQYF. The CDR3, as DNA: TGTGCCACCAGCAGTCCGGGACCTGGGGGGACCCAGTACTTC.

The chain uses TRBV7-8 and TRBJ1-1; 7 bases are a match to TRBD1. The germline CDR1 and CDR2 sequences are SGHVS and FQNEAQ. The length of the CDR3 is 16 residues. V lost 4 bases, J lost 2 bases, and 10 bases stayed unmatched. CDR3 DNA sequence: TGTGCCAGCAGCTCTAACCCGGGACAGATAAACACTGAAGCTTTCTTT. Its translation is CASSSNPGQINTEAFF.

Comment on this clonotype: A much larger clone lies a single base off, so this may be a read error. The CDR3 nucleotides read TGTGCCAGCAGTAATCGCGGAAAACTGTCTTTT. It specifies CASSNRGKLSF. The chain carries TRBV28 and TRBJ1-4; D gene ambiguous. This CDR3 is 11 amino acids long. CDR1 is MDHEN and CDR2 is SYDVKM in the germline V gene.

The chain joins TRBV29-1 to TRBJ2-3, with 7 positions matching TRBD2. This CDR3 is built from 15 residues. Germline V gene lookup returns CDR1 SQVTM and CDR2 ANQGSEA. With V trimmed by 3 bases and J by 6 bases, 12 bases remained unmatched. The chain's CDR3 is CSVDLRGGSRDTQYF. DNA for the CDR3: TGCAGCGTTGATCTTCGGGGCGGGAGTAGGGATACGCAGTATTTT.

Many counts were recorded for this clonotype. The V call is TRBV20-1, the J call TRBJ2-1; TRBD2 agrees at 9 bases. CDR1 is DFQATT and CDR2 is SNEGSKA in the germline V gene (reference sequence). V lost 2 bases and J lost 4; bases outside the gene matches: 3. The CDR3 is 14 residues long. This CDR3 is CSARTSGFYNEQFF. CDR3 nucleotides: TGCAGTGCTAGAACTAGCGGGTTTTACAATGAGCAGTTCTTC.

This clonotype was recorded many times. The chain recombines TRBV28 with TRBJ2-7; 11 bases match TRBD1. The CDR3 is 15 residues long. The germline CDR1 and CDR2 sequences are MDHEN and SYDVKM. Trimming at V came to 6 bases and at J to 3 bases, leaving 7 bases not matched to a gene. CDR3 protein: CASRPRTGGLYEQYF. In DNA, the CDR3 is TGTGCCAGCAGACCGAGGACAGGGGGCCTCTACGAGCAGTACTTC.

This clonotype occurred a few times. This chain uses TRBV11-2 with TRBJ2-1; 11 nucleotides align to TRBD2. Germline V gene data show CDR1 as SGHAT and CDR2 as FQNNGV. CDR3 length: 15 residues. The J segment lost 15 bases and the V segment lost 0 bases, leaving 10 bases of the junction unmatched. The CDR3 region has the DNA TGTGCCAGCAGCTTAGATGGTAACACTAGCGGGAGAAGGTTCTTC. Protein: CASSLDGNTSGRRFF.

This chain links TRBV9 with TRBJ2-1; perhaps TRBD1 as D (6 bases). The V and J ends lost 3 bases and 4 bases respectively, with 20 bases between them. The germline gives CDR1 SGDLS, CDR2 YYNGEE. The CDR3 totals 17 residues. CDR3: CASSAGDINPWYNEQFF. In DNA form, the CDR3 reads TGTGCCAGCAGCGCCGGGGACATTAACCCATGGTACAATGAGCAGTTCTTC.

This clonotype was seen a handful of times. The CDR3 reads CSVEIGDQAFF. The DNA for the CDR3 is TGCAGCGTTGAAATTGGGGATCAAGCTTTCTTT. This chain links TRBV29-1 with TRBJ1-1, with D uncertain. Deletions cut 2 bases from V and 9 bases from J, with 10 bases between. The germline gives CDR1 SQVTM, CDR2 ANQGSEA. The CDR3 sequence is 11 residues long.

This chain connects TRBV7-8 to TRBJ2-3, with 7 bases that match TRBD2. CDR1 is SGHVS, CDR2 FQNEAQ, per germline. The CDR3 is 18 amino acids. V trimming: 3 bases; J trimming: 8 bases; junction bases outside the gene matches: 20. CDR3: CASSFSASGTILGGTQYF. CDR3 nucleotide sequence: TGTGCCAGCAGCTTTTCAGCTTCCGGGACTATTTTGGGTGGTACGCAGTATTTT.

This clonotype appeared many times. The chain links TRBV28 to TRBJ1-2; D gene uncertain. There are 16 residues in the CDR3. V was trimmed by 7 bases and J by 0 bases, leaving 18 bases between them. Germline V CDR1 and CDR2: MDHEN, SYDVKM. The CDR3 loop reads CASNLKTRAPNYGYTF. CDR3 bases: TGTGCCAGCAACTTAAAAACCCGGGCCCCTAACTATGGCTACACCTTC.

The table lists this clonotype with a few counts. The chain is built from TRBV29-1 and TRBJ2-7, with D tentatively TRBD2 (6 bases). Germline V gene sequence: CDR1 SQVTM, CDR2 ANQGSEA. The CDR3 is made up of 13 amino acids. V was trimmed by 7 bases and J by 2 bases, leaving 15 bases between them. The CDR3 reads CSAQGGTTYEQYF. The CDR3 DNA follows: TGCAGCGCTCAGGGAGGTACCACCTACGAGCAGTACTTC.

This clonotype was detected many times. The CDR3 sequence is CASSGSQSSYNEQFF. The CDR3, as DNA: TGTGCCAGCAGCGGGAGTCAGAGCTCCTACAATGAGCAGTTCTTC. V is TRBV11-2 and J is TRBJ2-1; D is perhaps TRBD2 (5 bases). The CDR3 has 15 amino acids. The V end was cut by 5 bases, the J end by 0 bases, with 11 bases between. Germline V lookup: CDR1 SGHAT, CDR2 FQNNGV.

This clonotype was seen at least ten times. V gene TRBV2 combines with J gene TRBJ2-6, with D possibly matching TRBD2 (5 bases). Per the germline V gene, CDR1 is SNHLY and CDR2 is FYNNEI. The CDR3 has 15 amino acids. The V end was cut by 3 bases, the J end by 3 bases, with 9 bases between. The CDR3 here is CASSDDGVGANVLTF. CDR3 DNA: TGTGCCAGCAGTGATGACGGGGTTGGGGCCAACGTCCTGACTTTC.

This clonotype was recorded at least ten times. The chain employs TRBV7-8 and TRBJ2-7; 10 bases agree with TRBD2. From germline, CDR1 is SGHVS and CDR2 FQNEAQ. CDR3 size: 16 residues. Losses at the gene ends were 5 bases for V and 1 base for J; bases not matched to a gene: 8. Written as DNA, the CDR3 is TGTGCCAGCAGCCCAAGGGTAGCGGGAGGTTCCTACGAGCAGTACTTC. It is translated as CASSPRVAGGSYEQYF.

The chain carries TRBV5-6 and TRBJ1-2, with D possibly being TRBD1 (6 bases). Germline V gene data show CDR1 as SGHDT and CDR2 as YYEEEE. Trimming shortened V by 4 bases and J by 3 bases, and 13 bases separated the two germline ends. The CDR3 is 14 amino acids. The CDR3 DNA sequence: TGTGCCAGCAGCGATCCAGGGGACGACTATGGCTACACCTTC. Translation gives CASSDPGDDYGYTF.

This clonotype was counted only a few times. This chain joins TRBV6-1 and TRBJ2-7; D gene unclear. CDR1 and CDR2 from the germline V gene are MNHNS and SASEGT. The CDR3 has 16 amino acids. V lost 5 bases, J lost 3 bases, and 20 bases lay in between. The CDR3, as DNA: TGTGCCAGCAGTATCCAAACGGGCCCAAACGGCTACGAGCAGTACTTC. Its protein is CASSIQTGPNGYEQYF.

As for this clonotype: The junction shows a germline mismatch at one end, possibly a read error. The rearrangement links TRBV20-1 to TRBJ2-7; 11 bases are shared with TRBD1. This CDR3 has 14 residues. The germline CDR1 and CDR2 sequences are DFQATT and SNEGSKA (reference sequence). CDR3 protein: CGAPAGQGGYEQYF. CDR3 coding DNA: TGCGGTGCCCCCGCGGGACAGGGGGGCTACGAGCAGTACTTC.

The V and J genes are TRBV3-1 and TRBJ1-4, with no clear D. Germline V lookup: CDR1 LGHDT, CDR2 YNNKEL (reference sequence). V lost 0 bases and J 7 bases, leaving 12 bases between the germline ends. The CDR3 runs to 15 residues. CDR3 nucleotide sequence: TGTGCCAGCAGCCAAGATTTGGGGTTTGGTGAAAAACTGTTTTTT. This gives the protein CASSQDLGFGEKLFF.

This clonotype has at least ten counts. The CDR3 is CATSDSRGLAGGKDTQYF. In DNA form, the CDR3 reads TGTGCCACCAGTGATTCAAGAGGACTAGCGGGAGGAAAAGATACGCAGTATTTT. The J gene is TRBJ2-3, the V gene TRBV24-1; TRBD2 matches 14 bases. J lost 5 bases, V lost 2 bases, and 8 bases had no gene match. CDR1 and CDR2 (germline): KGHDR, SFDVKD. The CDR3 is 18 residues long.

This clonotype occurred a few times. This chain joins TRBV6-1 and TRBJ2-7, with TRBD2 identical over 13 bases. This CDR3 comprises 17 residues. Germline values: CDR1 MNHNS, CDR2 SASEGT. Trimming removed 6 bases from V and 4 bases from J; junction bases left unmatched: 12. CDR3 residues: CASREYAGTSGTYEQYF. The CDR3 region has the DNA TGTGCCAGCAGGGAATATGCCGGGACTAGCGGGACATACGAGCAGTACTTC.

The V gene is TRBV12-3 or TRBV12-4, the J gene TRBJ2-5; D not certain. Trimming removed 7 bases from V and 2 bases from J, with 11 bases in between. This CDR3 comprises 13 residues. CDR3 DNA: TGTGCCAGCACCATCGGAGTACAAGAGACCCAGTACTTC. Its translation: CASTIGVQETQYF.

This clonotype was observed a handful of times. The chain recombines TRBV29-1 with TRBJ2-7, with TRBD1 matching 8 bases. J was trimmed by 2 bases and V by 2 bases; bases with no gene match: 5. CDR1 is SQVTM and CDR2 is ANQGSEA in the germline V gene. This CDR3 contains 14 residues. Here the CDR3 reads CSVESGQGTYEQYF. The CDR3 nucleotides are TGCAGCGTTGAAAGCGGACAGGGCACCTACGAGCAGTACTTC.

This clonotype was seen many times. This chain joins TRBV24-1 and TRBJ2-3; 7 bases are shared with TRBD1. Per germline, CDR1 KGHDR and CDR2 SFDVKD. This CDR3 has 13 residues. V dropped 4 bases and J dropped 8; count of bases not matched to a gene: 5. Written as DNA, the CDR3 is TGTGCCACCAGTGACCCAGAGGGGGCTACGCAGTATTTT. Its translation: CATSDPEGATQYF.

The chain combines TRBV27 with TRBJ2-1; D is possibly TRBD2 (5 bases). Trimming took 7 bases from V and 16 from J, leaving 14 bases between them. The germline gives CDR1 MNHEY, CDR2 SMNVEV (reference sequence). CDR3 length equals 10 residues. The CDR3 nucleotides read TGTGCCAGCACCACGGGCCCGGGATTCTTC. The encoded protein is CASTTGPGFF.

Here the CDR3 reads CASLSRTAPPYGYTF. The CDR3 bases are TGTGCCAGCCTCTCCAGGACAGCCCCCCCCTATGGCTACACCTTC. The chain couples TRBV25-1 to TRBJ1-2; D may be TRBD1 (6 bases). The V and J ends lost 8 bases and 4 bases respectively, with 20 bases between them. The CDR3 has 15 amino acids. CDR1 MGHDK and CDR2 SYGVNS come from the germline V gene.

This clonotype was recorded at least ten times. This rearrangement joins TRBV12-3 or TRBV12-4 to TRBJ2-2; TRBD1 is a possible D gene (6 bases). The CDR3 totals 15 residues. V was cut by 1 base and J by 4 bases, with 10 bases left in between. CDR3 sequence (DNA): TGTGCCAGCAGTTTAGGGGGGCAGGGCACCGGGGAGCTGTTTTTT. Translated: CASSLGGQGTGELFF.

This rearrangement joins TRBV20-1 to TRBJ2-5, with 7 bases aligning to TRBD2. Unmatched junction bases numbered 14, after V lost 3 bases and J lost 4 bases. The CDR3 has 16 amino acids. Germline CDR1 DFQATT, CDR2 SNEGSKA (reference sequence). Here the CDR3 DNA reads TGCAGTGCTAGGCATAGTCCCCCATCGGGGGGAGAGACCCAGTACTTC. Translation: CSARHSPPSGGETQYF.

This clonotype was observed a few times. V and J are TRBV6-2 or TRBV6-3 and TRBJ2-5; TRBD2 aligns across 8 bases. The CDR3 sequence is 13 residues long. Germline V gives CDR1 MNHEY, CDR2 SVGEGT. Losses at the gene ends were 0 bases for V and 11 bases for J; bases not matched to a gene: 5. The CDR3 DNA sequence: TGTGCCAGCAGTTACTCCCCTAGCGGGCCTCAGTACTTC. This encodes CASSYSPSGPQYF.

The table lists this clonotype with many counts. The chain carries TRBV2 and TRBJ2-7; D is perhaps TRBD2 (6 bases). The CDR3 extends over 14 amino acids. V was cut by 4 bases and J by 3 bases, with 13 bases left in between. CDR1 SNHLY and CDR2 FYNNEI come from the germline V gene. The CDR3 DNA is TGTGCCAGCAGTGCGGGACTCATAGTCTACGAGCAGTACTTC. Its protein is CASSAGLIVYEQYF.